The rows below give T cell receptor beta chains drawn from one sample of a study of blood T cell repertoires in COVID-19. The protocol was immunoSEQ multiplex PCR, while the TCRdb copy is restricted to in-frame clones and leaves out a portion. This table holds about 90,000 clones, roughly 80% found once. Specimen: peripheral blood. The receptors here all came from a man of 80 years or more with active or convalescent COVID-19. Each CDR3 is given with its conserved first and last residue. A D gene is named only where the DNA matches it firmly. Clone size is not always given. Where it is, it says once, few, many or a class for expanded clones.

size	V	D	J	DNA	CDR3
few	TRBV10-1	NA	TRBJ2-7	TGCGCCAGCAGTGATACAGGGCCCTACGAGCAGTACTTC	CASSDTGPYEQYF
few	TRBV27	NA	TRBJ1-1	TGTGCCAGTTCACCCGCGGGGTCCACTGAAGCTTTCTTT	CASSPAGSTEAFF
NA	TRBV5-1	NA	TRBJ2-5	TGCGCCAGCAGCTTGGGACAGTTGGCGGAGACCCAGTACTTC	CASSLGQLAETQYF
few	TRBV24-1	TRBD1	TRBJ2-1	TGTGCCACCAGTGACCGCAAGACAGGGAATGAGCAGTTCTTC	CATSDRKTGNEQFF
NA	TRBV5-5	TRBD1	TRBJ1-1	TGTGCCAGCAGCCTTACAGGGGGTCAGACTGAAGCTTTCTTT	CASSLTGGQTEAFF
NA	TRBV7-6	NA	TRBJ2-1	TGTGCCAGCAGCCAATTAGGGGGGGGTCCGTGGAATGAGCAGTTCTTC	CASSQLGGGPWNEQFF
NA	TRBV13	NA	TRBJ1-5	TGTGCCAGCAGCTTAGGCGACAGAAATCAGCCCCAGCATTTT	CASSLGDRNQPQHF
NA	TRBV5-6	NA	TRBJ1-3	TGTGCCAGCAGCTTGTTTGGCTTTGGAAACACCATATATTTT	CASSLFGFGNTIYF
NA	TRBV12-3/TRBV12-4	TRBD1	TRBJ1-2	TGTGCCAGCAGGCAAATAGGGGGCAATGGCTACACCTTC	CASRQIGGNGYTF
NA	TRBV7-9	NA	TRBJ2-5	TGTGCCAGCAGCTTCGGCTCCTGGCGGCTCCAAGAGACCCAGTACTTC	CASSFGSWRLQETQYF
NA	TRBV3-1/TRBV3-2	TRBD1	TRBJ1-3	TGTGCCAGCAGCCAAGACCCTAGGACAGGGAGAAACACCATATATTTT	CASSQDPRTGRNTIYF
NA	TRBV6-1	NA	TRBJ1-2	TGTGCCAGCAGTGAATGGGGGGAGGATGGCTACACCTTC	CASSEWGEDGYTF
NA	TRBV27	NA	TRBJ2-2	TGTGCCAGCAGTCCCACAATAAACACCGGGGAGCTGTTTTTT	CASSPTINTGELFF
NA	TRBV9	NA	TRBJ1-4	TGTGCCAGCAGCGTAGGGACAGAAAGAAAACTGTTTTTT	CASSVGTERKLFF
NA	TRBV7-6	TRBD1	TRBJ2-5	TGTGCCAGCAGCCCTACGATACAGGGGGTACAAGAGACCCAGTACTTC	CASSPTIQGVQETQYF
NA	TRBV7-7	NA	TRBJ1-5	TGTGCTAGCAGCTTAGTAGCGGTTGTGGAGGCCCCGCGTGGCAATCAGCCCCAGCATTTT	CASSLVAVVEAPRGNQPQHF
NA	TRBV6-4	TRBD1	TRBJ2-1	TGTGCCAGCAGTGAGTACCCGGGACAGGGTGGCAATGAGCAGTTCTTC	CASSEYPGQGGNEQFF
NA	TRBV14	NA	TRBJ2-7	TGTGCCAGCAGCCTGTTCACGGGGGGCAACTACGAGCAGTACTTC	CASSLFTGGNYEQYF
once	TRBV12-3/TRBV12-4	NA	TRBJ2-3	TGTGCCAGCAGTCCCTTGGGCGATACGCAGTATTTT	CASSPLGDTQYF
NA	TRBV4-3	NA	TRBJ2-3	TGCGCCAGCAGCCAAGAGGCGAGGCTTTGGGATACGCAGTATTTT	CASSQEARLWDTQYF
NA	TRBV5-1	TRBD1	TRBJ2-1	TGCGCCAGCAGCTTGGGACAGGGTGGGAGCAATGAGCAGTTCTTC	CASSLGQGGSNEQFF
NA	TRBV6-2/TRBV6-3	NA	TRBJ1-1	TGTGCCAGCAGTCAGGGGACATCTGGGGTCACTGAAGCTTTCTTT	CASSQGTSGVTEAFF
NA	TRBV5-1	NA	TRBJ1-6	TGCGCCAGCAGTAGCTCCCAGGGAAGCGGGTCACCCCTCCACTTT	CASSSSQGSGSPLHF
NA	TRBV6-5	TRBD1	TRBJ1-2	TGTGCCAGCAGTTATTCCGGACAGGGGATCTATGGCTACACCTTC	CASSYSGQGIYGYTF
NA	TRBV3-1/TRBV3-2	TRBD2	TRBJ2-1	TGTGCCAGCAGCCAAAGCGGGGGCTCAGCTTCAAATGAGCAGTTCTTC	CASSQSGGSASNEQFF
NA	TRBV18	NA	TRBJ2-1	TGTGCCAGCTCACCGCGGGGGCCCTACAATGAGCAGTTCTTC	CASSPRGPYNEQFF
NA	TRBV2	NA	TRBJ1-1	TGTGCCAGCAGTGAACAGAACACTGAAGCTTTCTTT	CASSEQNTEAFF
NA	TRBV6-5	NA	TRBJ2-5	TGTGCCAGCAGCGAGCCCAGGGGTGAGACCCAGTACTTC	CASSEPRGETQYF
NA	TRBV24-1	NA	TRBJ2-3	TGTGCCACCAGCTCGTCAGATACGCAGTATTTT	CATSSSDTQYF
NA	TRBV3-1/TRBV3-2	NA	TRBJ1-2	TGTGCCAGCAGCCCTACGCAGGGCGAGGGCTACACCTTC	CASSPTQGEGYTF
NA	TRBV3-1/TRBV3-2	NA	TRBJ1-4	TGTGCCAGCAGCCCACACCCGACAGGCCTTGGGGAAAATCTGTTTTTT	CASSPHPTGLGENLFF
NA	TRBV7-9	NA	TRBJ2-7	TGTGCCAGCAGCCGTGGAGCCTACTACGAGCAGTACTTC	CASSRGAYYEQYF
once	TRBV15	NA	TRBJ1-5	TGTGCCACCAGCTTGGTTCGCGTCAATCAGCCCCAGCATTTT	CATSLVRVNQPQHF
NA	TRBV2	TRBD1	TRBJ2-7	TGTGCCAGCAGTGGGAGGGACAGGGCGGGCTACGAGCAGTACTTC	CASSGRDRAGYEQYF
NA	TRBV6-6	NA	TRBJ1-4	TGTGCCAGCAGCCCCGGTCGCCCAACTAATGAAAAACTGTTTTTT	CASSPGRPTNEKLFF
NA	TRBV7-9	TRBD1	TRBJ1-5	TGTGCCAGCAGCCCCCCGGGGGGACAGGGCCGGAATCAGCCCCAGCATTTT	CASSPPGGQGRNQPQHF
few	TRBV19	TRBD1	TRBJ1-1	TGTGCCAGTAGCGACAGGGCCCTTAAGACTGAAGCTTTCTTT	CASSDRALKTEAFF
once	TRBV10-3	TRBD1	TRBJ1-2	TGTGCCAGCCTGACAGGGTTGGGTGGCTACACCTTC	CASLTGLGGYTF
NA	TRBV27	TRBD1	TRBJ2-1	TGTGCCAGCAGTATCCTACAGGGGCGGTACAATGAGCAGTTCTTC	CASSILQGRYNEQFF
few	TRBV9	TRBD2	TRBJ2-2	TGTGCCAGCAGCGTAGGCCTAGCGGGGTTCAGCACCGGGGAGCTGTTTTTT	CASSVGLAGFSTGELFF
NA	TRBV28	NA	TRBJ2-1	TGTGCCAGCAGTTTTGAGTACAATGAGCAGTTCTTC	CASSFEYNEQFF
NA	TRBV7-9	TRBD1	TRBJ1-6	TGTGCCAGCAGCCTATCCGGACAGGGGGTGTCACCCCTCCACTTT	CASSLSGQGVSPLHF
NA	TRBV29-1	NA	TRBJ1-5	TGCAGCGCTAGACAGGCGGATCAGCCCCAGCATTTT	CSARQADQPQHF
NA	TRBV3-1/TRBV3-2	TRBD1	TRBJ1-2	TGTGCCAGCAGCCTACGACAGGGAAGAGGCTACACCTTC	CASSLRQGRGYTF
few	TRBV24-1	TRBD1	TRBJ1-2	TGTGCCACCAAAGGGGGCGATGGCTACACCTTC	CATKGGDGYTF